The T cell receptor beta chain under discussion was sequenced for a study of blood T cell repertoires in COVID-19. The data were produced by immunoSEQ multiplex PCR, yet TCRdb's version contains in-frame clones alone and is incomplete. The sample shows about 120,000 clones, 88% of them seen only once. V lost 8 bases to trimming and J lost 4 bases, with 9 bases between them. The CDR3 contains 12 residues. Germline CDR1 and CDR2: MNHEY and SVGAGI. The J gene is TRBJ1-5, the V gene TRBV6-5, with a tentative D call TRBD1 (5 bases). Specimen: peripheral blood. This receptor was obtained from a woman between 50 and 59 years old with acute or convalescent COVID-19. The CDR3 DNA reads as TGTGCCAGCGGACGGGGGAATCAGCCCCAGCATTTT. Its translation: CASGRGNQPQHF.